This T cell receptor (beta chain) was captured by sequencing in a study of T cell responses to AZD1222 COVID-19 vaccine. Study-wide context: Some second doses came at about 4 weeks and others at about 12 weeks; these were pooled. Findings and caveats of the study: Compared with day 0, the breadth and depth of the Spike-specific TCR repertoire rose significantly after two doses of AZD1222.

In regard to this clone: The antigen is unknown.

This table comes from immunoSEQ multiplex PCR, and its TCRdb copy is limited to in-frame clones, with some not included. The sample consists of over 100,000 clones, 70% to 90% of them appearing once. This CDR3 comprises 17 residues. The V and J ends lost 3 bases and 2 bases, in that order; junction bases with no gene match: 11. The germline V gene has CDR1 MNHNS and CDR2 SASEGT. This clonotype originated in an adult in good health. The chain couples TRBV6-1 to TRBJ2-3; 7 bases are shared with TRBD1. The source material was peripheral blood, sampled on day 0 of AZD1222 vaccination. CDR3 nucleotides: TGTGCCAGCAGTGATTCGACAGGGAACTATTTCACAGATACGCAGTATTTT. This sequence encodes CASSDSTGNYFTDTQYF.